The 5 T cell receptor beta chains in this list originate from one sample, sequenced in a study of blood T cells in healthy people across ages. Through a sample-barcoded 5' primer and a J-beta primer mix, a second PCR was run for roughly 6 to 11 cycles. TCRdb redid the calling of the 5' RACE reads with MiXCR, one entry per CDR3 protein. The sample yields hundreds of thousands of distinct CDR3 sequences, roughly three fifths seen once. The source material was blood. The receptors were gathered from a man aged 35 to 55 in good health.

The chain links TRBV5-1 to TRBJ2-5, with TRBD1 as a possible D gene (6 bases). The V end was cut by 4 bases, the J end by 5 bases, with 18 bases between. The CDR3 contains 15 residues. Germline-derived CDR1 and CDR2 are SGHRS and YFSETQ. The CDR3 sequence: CASSASGESFETQYF. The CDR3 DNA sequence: TGCGCCAGCAGCGCATCAGGGGAGAGTTTTGAGACCCAGTACTTC.

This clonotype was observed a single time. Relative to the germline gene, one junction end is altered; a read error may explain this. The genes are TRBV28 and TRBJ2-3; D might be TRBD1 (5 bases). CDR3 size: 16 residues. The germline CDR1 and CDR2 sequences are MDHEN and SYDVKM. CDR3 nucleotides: TGTGCCAGCACTTTTAATGGGCAGGGAACCACAGACACGCAGTATTTT. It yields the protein CASTFNGQGTTDTQYF.

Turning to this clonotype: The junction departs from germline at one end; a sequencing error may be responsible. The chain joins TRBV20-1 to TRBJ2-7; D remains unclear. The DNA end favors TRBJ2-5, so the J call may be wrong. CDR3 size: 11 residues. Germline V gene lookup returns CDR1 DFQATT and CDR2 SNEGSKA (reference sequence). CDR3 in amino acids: CSSTDQGTQYF. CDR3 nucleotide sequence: TGCAGTTCGACCGACCAAGGGACCCAGTACTTC.

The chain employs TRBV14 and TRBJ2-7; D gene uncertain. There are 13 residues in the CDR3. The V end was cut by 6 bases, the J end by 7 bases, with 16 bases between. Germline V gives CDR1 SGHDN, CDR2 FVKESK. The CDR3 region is CASSPGLQIEQYF. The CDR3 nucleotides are TGTGCCAGCAGTCCCGGGCTTCAAATAGAGCAGTACTTC.

In DNA, the CDR3 is TGTGCCAGCAGTTTATGGGTGGGGGACGGCTACACCTTC. Translating gives CASSLWVGDGYTF. The chain carries TRBV27 and TRBJ1-2; perhaps TRBD1 as D (5 bases). This CDR3 contains 13 residues. The germline V gene has CDR1 MNHEY and CDR2 SMNVEV (reference sequence). V dropped 1 base and J dropped 8 bases, with 11 bases sitting between them.